Each of the 30 T cell receptor beta chains below was sequenced from the same sample in a study of breast tumors, draining lymph nodes, adjacent tissues. Breast cancer patients provided tissue from their axillary draining lymph nodes. One entry per CDR3 protein results from TCRdb running MiXCR on the multiplex PCR reads. This sample has some 130,000 distinct CDR3 sequences, with 21% found just once. Sequencing was done on a sample of axillary lymph node tissue. These receptors were collected from a female donor with breast cancer. Some clones in this sample may be carry-over from other donors' samples.

This clonotype was picked up many times. The gene calls are TRBV7-9 and TRBJ2-5; D is perhaps TRBD1 (6 bases). CDR3 size: 16 residues. Germline CDR1 reads SEHNR; CDR2 reads FQNEAQ (reference sequence). V was cut by 0 bases and J by 3 bases, with 14 bases left in between. The CDR3 loop is CASSLAFGTREETQYF. The CDR3 region has the DNA TGTGCCAGCAGCTTAGCTTTCGGGACAAGGGAAGAGACCCAGTACTTC.

The chain employs TRBV28 and TRBJ2-5; 12 bases align to TRBD1. The CDR3 sequence is 14 residues long. V was pared by 6 bases and J by 5 bases, with 4 bases of the junction left unmatched. Germline CDR1 is MDHEN and CDR2 is SYDVKM. The CDR3 DNA reads TGTGCCAGCAGCACCGGGACAGGGGGCGAGACCCAGTACTTC. As protein: CASSTGTGGETQYF.

This clonotype has at least ten counts. V usage is TRBV29-1 and J usage is TRBJ2-3; D is perhaps TRBD2 (6 bases). Germline values: CDR1 SQVTM, CDR2 ANQGSEA. Trimming took off 3 bases at V and 1 base at J, with 23 bases between the two ends. This CDR3 is 18 amino acids long. The DNA for the CDR3 is TGCAGCGTTGACAATGTGGGAGGACCCCTAGTGGGCACAGATACGCAGTATTTT. Protein sequence: CSVDNVGGPLVGTDTQYF.

This clonotype has a count of ten or more. The genes are TRBV28 and TRBJ2-6; unclear D gene. CDR3 length equals 15 residues. V was trimmed by 5 bases and J by 0 bases, leaving 8 bases between them. Germline-derived CDR1 and CDR2 are MDHEN and SYDVKM. CDR3 DNA: TGTGCCAGCAGTCCTAAATCCTCTGGGGCCAACGTCCTGACTTTC. Translated, it gives CASSPKSSGANVLTF.

This clonotype was counted at least ten times. The chain is built from TRBV10-3 and TRBJ2-3, with D perhaps TRBD2 (5 bases). The length of the CDR3 is 15 residues. CDR1 is ENHRY and CDR2 is SYGVKD in the germline V gene. Trimming pared 3 bases from V and 6 bases from J, leaving 16 bases between. This CDR3 is CAISDPPGNRDTQYF. CDR3 nucleotides: TGTGCCATCAGTGACCCTCCGGGAAATAGGGATACGCAGTATTTT.

This clonotype was observed once. A read error may account for a junction end that differs from germline. Written as DNA, the CDR3 is TGCAGTGCTAGAGATGGACGGCTTACGAACAGCGGGGAGCTGCTTTTT. Residues: CSARDGRLTNSGELLF. This chain links TRBV20-1 with TRBJ2-2; TRBD2 aligns across 7 bases. Germline CDR1 is DFQATT and CDR2 is SNEGSKA (reference sequence). This CDR3 is 16 amino acids long.

Of note for this clonotype: This may come from a read error, since a much larger clone is one base off. This chain joins TRBV15 and TRBJ1-5; D remains unclear. V lost 1 base and J 6 bases, leaving 10 bases between the germline ends. The CDR3 length is 14 residues. Germline V gene sequence: CDR1 LNHNV, CDR2 YYDKDF (reference sequence). CDR3: CATSRVTGSQPQHF. In DNA, the CDR3 is TGTGCCACCAGCAGAGTAACGGGGAGTCAGCCCCAGCATTTT.

The chain recombines TRBV5-4 with TRBJ1-3; 8 nucleotides line up with TRBD1. Trimming removed 0 bases from V and 0 bases from J; junction bases left unmatched: 5. This CDR3 contains 17 residues. Germline V lookup: CDR1 SGHNT, CDR2 YYREEE (reference sequence). The CDR3 reads CASSLGTGSNSGNTIYF. DNA of the CDR3: TGTGCCAGCAGCTTGGGGACAGGGTCAAACTCTGGAAACACCATATATTTT.

Comments on this clonotype: An end of the junction does not agree with germline; a read error may underlie this. The chain combines TRBV12-3 or TRBV12-4 with TRBJ2-1, with D perhaps TRBD1 or TRBD2 (5 bases each). The CDR3 runs 14 residues. The CDR3 DNA reads TGTGCCGGCAGCCCACCCGGGACCTTTAATGAGCAGTTCTTC. This encodes CAGSPPGTFNEQFF.

This clonotype was seen ten or more times. This rearrangement joins TRBV12-5 to TRBJ2-3; D possibly corresponds to TRBD2 (6 bases). Germline V gene data show CDR1 as LGHNT and CDR2 as FRNRAP. Trimming took 0 bases from V and 2 from J, leaving 12 bases between them. This CDR3 is 16 amino acids long. CDR3 coding DNA: TGTGCTAGTGGTTTGGTACTGGACTATAACACAGATACGCAGTATTTT. Its protein is CASGLVLDYNTDTQYF.

The sample holds many counts of this clonotype. This chain links TRBV9 with TRBJ2-1, with 8 bases matching TRBD2. Germline CDR1 reads SGDLS; CDR2 reads YYNGEE. This CDR3 has 17 residues. Germline trimming cut 6 bases from V and 0 bases from J; bases unmatched to any gene: 11. The CDR3 DNA reads as TGTGCCAGCACGGGGGGGGCGGGAGTCTACTCCTACAATGAGCAGTTCTTC. The encoded protein is CASTGGAGVYSYNEQFF. Complete variable domain (other parts from reference TRBV9 and TRBJ2-1): DSGVTQTPKHLITATGQRVTLRCSPRSGDLSVYWYQQSLDQGLQFLIQYYNGEERAKGNILERFSAQQFPDLHSELNLSSLELGDSALYFCASTGGAGVYSYNEQFFGPGTRLTVL.

This clonotype was observed a few times. The chain has TRBV27 and TRBJ1-2, with D unresolved. The CDR3 has 15 amino acids. V lost 5 bases and J lost 7, with 20 bases in between. Germline V lookup: CDR1 MNHEY, CDR2 SMNVEV (reference sequence). The CDR3 is CASSTNGRNFRGYTF. The CDR3 bases are TGTGCCAGCAGTACAAACGGACGGAACTTTCGTGGCTACACCTTC.

This clonotype has ten or more counts. The rearrangement joins TRBV29-1 to TRBJ2-1; 9 bases agree with TRBD2. CDR1 is SQVTM and CDR2 is ANQGSEA in the germline V gene. The CDR3 totals 14 residues. J gave up 6 bases and V 4 bases, and 7 bases lay outside the gene matches. The CDR3 sequence: CSVAASGRSNEQFF. CDR3 nucleotide sequence: TGCAGCGTTGCTGCAAGCGGGAGGTCCAATGAGCAGTTCTTC.

In the case of this clonotype: A much larger clone differs by one base, so this may be a read error. The rearrangement joins TRBV20-1 to TRBJ2-5; the D is unclear. The germline CDR1 and CDR2 sequences are DFQATT and SNEGSKA (reference sequence). The V and J ends lost 5 bases and 1 base respectively, with 14 bases between them. CDR3 length: 14 residues. CDR3 protein: CSASDRLSQETQYF. Here the CDR3 DNA reads TGCAGTGCTTCTGACCGCCTCAGCCAAGAGACCCAGTACTTC.

This clonotype showed up many times. This chain uses TRBV5-1 with TRBJ2-5; 10 bases are shared with TRBD2. There are 14 residues in the CDR3. J gave up 0 bases and V 7 bases, and 3 bases lay outside the gene matches. The germline CDR1 and CDR2 sequences are SGHRS and YFSETQ. CDR3 bases: TGCGCCAGCCGGACTAGCGGCAACCAAGAGACCCAGTACTTC. Amino acid sequence: CASRTSGNQETQYF.

The V and J genes are TRBV20-1 and TRBJ2-4; D possibly matches TRBD1 or TRBD2 (9 bases each). The CDR3 is 14 amino acids. Germline CDR1 reads DFQATT; CDR2 reads SNEGSKA (reference sequence). The V gene lost 6 bases and the J gene lost 7 bases, with 19 bases spanning the gap. CDR3 coding DNA: TGCAGTGCAGCGGGGGGACAGGGATCTAACATTCAGTACTTC. This encodes CSAAGGQGSNIQYF.

A remark on this clonotype: This may be a read error: a much more frequent sequence differs by one nucleotide. The conserved closing phenylalanine or tryptophan is absent in this CDR3, likely reflecting a read error. The rearrangement uses TRBV2 and TRBJ2-7; D gene unclear. CDR1 is SNHLY, CDR2 FYNNEI, per germline. This CDR3 has 10 amino acids. V was trimmed by 5 bases and J by 3 bases, leaving 2 bases between them. This CDR3 reads CASSSYEQYL. For the CDR3, the DNA is TGTGCCAGCAGTAGCTACGAGCAGTACCTC.

This clonotype appeared a few times. Possible read error: a much larger clone is one base away. The chain combines TRBV7-6 with TRBJ2-5; D is unclear. The CDR3 contains 12 residues. The V end was cut by 2 bases, the J end by 5 bases, with 6 bases between. Germline CDR1 is SGHVS and CDR2 is FNYEAQ. The CDR3 reads CASSLFFETQYF. CDR3 coding DNA: TGTGCCAGCAGCTTATTCTTCGAGACCCAGTACTTC.

This clonotype was seen many times. The chain combines TRBV7-9 with TRBJ1-6; D gene unclear. Germline V gives CDR1 SEHNR, CDR2 FQNEAQ (reference sequence). This CDR3 has 13 residues. Trimming cost V 2 bases and J 13 bases, with 12 bases left between them. CDR3 nucleotides: TGTGCCAGCAGCTTACCCGGGGAATTCCCCCTCCACTTT. Its translation is CASSLPGEFPLHF.

This clonotype was seen many times. The V call is TRBV6-5, the J call TRBJ2-7; D may be TRBD2 (5 bases). The germline V gene has CDR1 MNHEY and CDR2 SVGAGI. Trimming took 5 bases from V and 2 from J, leaving 19 bases between them. The CDR3 extends over 16 amino acids. CDR3 sequence (DNA): TGTGCCAGCAGTCCCCCGCCGAGGGCGGATACCTACGAGCAGTACTTC. Its translation is CASSPPPRADTYEQYF.

This chain connects TRBV7-9 to TRBJ2-7, with D uncertain. The V gene's germline CDR1 is SEHNR and CDR2 FQNEAQ (reference sequence). The CDR3 has 11 residues. The ends were cut back, 5 bases at V and 6 bases at J, with 8 bases in the middle. Here the CDR3 DNA reads TGTGCCAGCAGCCAGGCGCTCGAGCAGTACTTC. Translating gives CASSQALEQYF.

This clonotype was recorded at least ten times. This sequence joins TRBV5-6 and TRBJ2-7, with 7 bases identical to TRBD2. The CDR3 is 16 amino acids. Germline loops: CDR1 SGHDT, CDR2 YYEEEE. J gave up 5 bases and V 3 bases, and 14 bases lay outside the gene matches. The CDR3 DNA reads TGTGCCAGCAGCTCGGCCCCCGGGACTATTTACCACGAGCAGTACTTC. Translated: CASSSAPGTIYHEQYF.

Only a few counts were recorded for this clonotype. The chain is built from TRBV28 and TRBJ1-5; D unclear. The germline V gene has CDR1 MDHEN and CDR2 SYDVKM. CDR3 length: 15 amino acids. Trimming removed 2 bases from V and 6 bases from J, with 14 bases in between. The CDR3 region is CASSLIRALGQPQHF. The CDR3 DNA is TGTGCCAGCAGTTTAATAAGGGCTTTGGGTCAGCCCCAGCATTTT. The full variable domain, in which reference TRBV28 and TRBJ1-5 provide the parts outside the CDR3, is DVKVTQSSRYLVKRTGEKVFLECVQDMDHENMFWYRQDPGLGLRLIYFSYDVKMKEKGDIPEGYSVSREKKERFSLILESASTNQTSMYLCASSLIRALGQPQHFGDGTRLSIL.

This clonotype has ten or more counts. The V gene is TRBV29-1, the J gene TRBJ2-2; tentatively, D is TRBD1 (7 bases). Trimming pared 7 bases from V and 7 bases from J, leaving 13 bases between. The CDR3 consists of 12 residues. Germline CDR1 and CDR2: SQVTM and ANQGSEA. CDR3 in amino acids: CSAQGEDGELFF. The DNA of the CDR3 is TGCAGCGCCCAGGGGGAGGACGGGGAGCTGTTTTTT.

This clonotype has a single count. This could be a read error, since a much larger clone is one nucleotide away. The chain links TRBV20-1 to TRBJ2-5; 10 positions match TRBD2. This CDR3 region has 15 residues. Germline loops: CDR1 DFQATT, CDR2 SNEGSKA (reference sequence). The CDR3, as DNA: TGCAGTGCCAAGGGACTAGCGATACCTCAAGGGACCCAGTACTTC. The encoded protein is CSAKGLAIPQGTQYF.

Concerning this clonotype: With a much larger clone just one base away, this may be a read error. The chain recombines TRBV5-4 with TRBJ1-2; D gene unclear. CDR3 size: 14 residues. The V end lost 4 bases, the J end lost 7 bases, and 17 bases lay between the germline ends. The germline V gene has CDR1 SGHNT and CDR2 YYREEE (reference sequence). CDR3 DNA sequence: TGTGCCAGCAGCCGGGATTGGACCACGTGTGGCTACACCTTC. Translating gives CASSRDWTTCGYTF. Looking up the rest from reference TRBV5-4 and TRBJ1-2 gives the full variable domain: ETGVTQSPTHLIKTRGQQVTLRCSSQSGHNTVSWYQQALGQGPQFIFQYYREEENGRGNFPPRFSGLQFPNYSSELNVNALELDDSALYLCASSRDWTTCGYTFGSGTRLTVV.

Of note for this clonotype: It may be a read error: a sequence one base away is much more abundant. The chain employs TRBV27 and TRBJ2-7; D possibly corresponds to TRBD2 (6 bases). The CDR3 extends over 14 amino acids. From germline, CDR1 is MNHEY and CDR2 SMNVEV (reference sequence). CDR3 amino acids: CAGSQEGLPGEQYF. The CDR3 region has the DNA TGTGCCGGCAGTCAGGAGGGCCTACCCGGCGAGCAGTACTTC.

This clonotype has a count of ten or more. The V gene is TRBV9, the J gene TRBJ2-2; TRBD1 is a possible D gene (6 bases). This CDR3 has 13 residues. Per the germline V gene, CDR1 is SGDLS and CDR2 is YYNGEE. Trimming shortened V by 3 bases and J by 8 bases, and 11 bases separated the two germline ends. The CDR3 bases are TGTGCCAGCAGCGCCTGGGGGCGAGGGGAGCTGTTTTTT. Amino acids: CASSAWGRGELFF.

This clonotype came up many times. The V and J genes are TRBV6-5 and TRBJ2-5, with 10 bases that match TRBD2. Trimming at V came to 5 bases and at J to 4 bases, leaving 7 bases not matched to a gene. CDR3 length: 15 amino acids. In germline, CDR1 is MNHEY, CDR2 SVGAGI. CDR3 residues: CASSVLASGRETQYF. The CDR3 DNA follows: TGTGCCAGCAGTGTCCTGGCTAGCGGGAGAGAGACCCAGTACTTC.

Ten or more counts support this clonotype. V and J are TRBV11-1 and TRBJ2-3; 7 positions match TRBD2. The V segment lost 4 bases and the J segment 2 bases; nucleotides outside the gene matches: 6. The CDR3 runs 15 residues. Germline V gene lookup returns CDR1 SGHAT and CDR2 FQDESV (reference sequence). The CDR3 region is CASSSGGRDTDTQYF. The CDR3 DNA reads TGTGCCAGCAGCTCCGGAGGGAGGGACACAGATACGCAGTATTTT.